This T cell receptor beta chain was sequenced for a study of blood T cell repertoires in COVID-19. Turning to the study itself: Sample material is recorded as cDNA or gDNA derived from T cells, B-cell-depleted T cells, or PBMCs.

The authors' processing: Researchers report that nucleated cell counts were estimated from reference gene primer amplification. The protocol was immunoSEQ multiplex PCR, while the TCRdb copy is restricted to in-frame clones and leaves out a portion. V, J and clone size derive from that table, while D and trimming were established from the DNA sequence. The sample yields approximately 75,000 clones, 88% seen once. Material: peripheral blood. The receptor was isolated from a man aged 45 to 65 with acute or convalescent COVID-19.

The CDR3 spells CASSAYNGNQPQHF. For the CDR3, the DNA is TGTGCCAGCAGCGCCTACAACGGGAATCAGCCCCAGCATTTT. The J gene is TRBJ1-5, the V gene TRBV5-6; D not resolved. V gave up 4 bases and J gave up 4 bases, with 12 bases separating them. Germline values: CDR1 SGHDT, CDR2 YYEEEE. The CDR3 runs to 14 residues.